These 26 T cell receptor beta chains came from one sample sequenced in a study of cytomegalovirus exposure and HLA in healthy donors. PCR was performed using 60 Vbeta and 13 Jbeta primers. Method: immunoSEQ multiplex PCR; TCRdb's copy keeps in-frame clones and lacks some. The sample carries 160,000 or so clones, around 82% recorded once. The sequenced material came from PBMCs. The receptor set was obtained from a woman between 45 and 65 years old in good health and CMV-seropositive.

V usage is TRBV6-5 and J usage is TRBJ2-7, with D tentatively TRBD2 (5 bases). This CDR3 spans 13 amino acids. The V and J ends lost 7 bases and 2 bases respectively, with 12 bases between them. CDR1 MNHEY and CDR2 SVGAGI come from the germline V gene. Written as DNA, the CDR3 is TGTGCCAGCAAAATGAGGGCCACCTACGAGCAGTACTTC. The encoded protein is CASKMRATYEQYF.

The CDR3 is CASSQIPEQYF. The CDR3 DNA sequence: TGTGCCAGCAGCCAAATTCCCGAGCAGTACTTC. The rearrangement links TRBV6-1 to TRBJ2-7, with D uncertain. V was shortened by 6 bases and J by 6 bases, with 9 bases between the two germline ends. The CDR3 is 11 amino acids. The germline gives CDR1 MNHNS, CDR2 SASEGT.

The genes are TRBV6-6 and TRBJ1-2; 8 nucleotides line up with TRBD1. Trimming at V came to 6 bases and at J to 5 bases, leaving 8 bases not matched to a gene. From germline, CDR1 is MNHNY and CDR2 SVGAGI (reference sequence). The CDR3 runs 14 residues. The CDR3 protein is CASRPPTGDYGYTF. The CDR3 nucleotides read TGTGCCAGCAGACCCCCGACAGGGGATTATGGCTACACCTTC.

The chain recombines TRBV5-1 with TRBJ2-2, with 7 bases matching TRBD2. The V gene end was trimmed by 1 base and the J gene end by 5 bases; junction bases not matched to a gene: 8. CDR3 length equals 16 residues. Germline loops: CDR1 SGHRS, CDR2 YFSETQ. The CDR3 sequence: CASSLPKGRGTGELFF. The CDR3 nucleotides read TGCGCCAGCAGCTTGCCAAAAGGGAGGGGAACCGGGGAGCTGTTTTTT.

The CDR3, as DNA: TGTGCCAGCAGTGATATCGGACAGGGGATCTCCTACGAGCAGTACTTC. Its translation is CASSDIGQGISYEQYF. The chain joins TRBV2 to TRBJ2-7, with 9 bases identical to TRBD1. Looked up from germline, CDR1 is SNHLY and CDR2 is FYNNEI. The CDR3 is 16 residues long. V trimming: 3 bases; J trimming: 0 bases; junction bases outside the gene matches: 6. Combining the CDR3 with reference TRBV2 and TRBJ2-7 gives the whole variable domain EPEVTQTPSHQVTQMGQEVILRCVPISNHLYFYWYRQILGQKVEFLVSFYNNEISEKSEIFDDQFSVERPDGSNFTLKIRSTKLEDSAMYFCASSDIGQGISYEQYFGPGTRLTVT.

The chain joins TRBV5-8 to TRBJ2-1; weak D call: TRBD1 (5 bases). The CDR3 has 16 amino acids. V shed 5 bases and J shed 6 bases, with 21 bases lying between them. Looked up from germline, CDR1 is SGHTS and CDR2 is YDEGEE. CDR3 DNA sequence: TGTGCCAGCAGACTGGGTAATATGGCGCAGGGCAATGAGCAGTTCTTC. As protein: CASRLGNMAQGNEQFF.

The chain is built from TRBV30 and TRBJ1-2; 9 bases align to TRBD1. The CDR3 sequence is 13 residues long. Germline V gene lookup returns CDR1 GTSNPN and CDR2 SVGIG (reference sequence). Trimming at V came to 1 base and at J to 7 bases, leaving 4 bases not matched to a gene. This CDR3 reads CAWSGQGGGGYTF. The CDR3, as DNA: TGTGCCTGGAGTGGACAGGGGGGCGGTGGCTACACCTTC. Based on the CDR3 plus reference TRBV30 and TRBJ1-2, the full variable domain is SQTIHQWPATLVQPVGSPLSLECTVEGTSNPNLYWYRQAAGRGLQLLFYSVGIGQISSEVPQNLSASRPQDRQFILSSKKLLLSDSGFYLCAWSGQGGGGYTFGSGTRLTVV.

J is TRBJ1-1 and V is TRBV2; D unclear. Germline V lookup: CDR1 SNHLY, CDR2 FYNNEI. V was shortened by 4 bases and J by 6 bases, with 12 bases between the two germline ends. This CDR3 is built from 13 residues. The CDR3 is CASSAGETAEAFF. The CDR3 DNA reads TGTGCCAGCAGTGCTGGGGAGACTGCTGAAGCTTTCTTT. The complete variable domain, with remaining parts taken from reference TRBV2 and TRBJ1-1, reads EPEVTQTPSHQVTQMGQEVILRCVPISNHLYFYWYRQILGQKVEFLVSFYNNEISEKSEIFDDQFSVERPDGSNFTLKIRSTKLEDSAMYFCASSAGETAEAFFGQGTRLTVV.

This clone was seen just once. The V and J genes are TRBV10-1 and TRBJ1-3, with 8 positions matching TRBD1. The CDR3 spans 15 residues. Trimming removed 5 bases from V and 0 bases from J; junction bases left unmatched: 3. Germline V gene sequence: CDR1 WNHNN, CDR2 SYGVQD (reference sequence). CDR3 sequence (DNA): TGCGCCAGCAGTCCAGGGGGCCTCTCTGGAAACACCATATATTTT. Translated: CASSPGGLSGNTIYF.

This chain uses TRBV28 with TRBJ1-1; 9 bases are shared with TRBD1. The CDR3 spans 14 residues. Germline-derived CDR1 and CDR2 are MDHEN and SYDVKM. V shed 6 bases and J 8 bases; nucleotides not matched to a gene: 10. CDR3 in amino acids: CASRGTGGGGEAFF. The CDR3 bases are TGTGCCAGCAGGGGAACAGGGGGCGGAGGCGAAGCTTTCTTT. Supplemented by reference TRBV28 and TRBJ1-1, the full variable domain reads DVKVTQSSRYLVKRTGEKVFLECVQDMDHENMFWYRQDPGLGLRLIYFSYDVKMKEKGDIPEGYSVSREKKERFSLILESASTNQTSMYLCASRGTGGGGEAFFGQGTRLTVV.

The chain joins TRBV27 to TRBJ1-1, with TRBD1 identical over 7 bases. J was trimmed by 1 base and V by 2 bases; bases with no gene match: 16. The CDR3 runs 19 residues. Germline CDR1 is MNHEY and CDR2 is SMNVEV (reference sequence). The CDR3 DNA reads as TGTGCCAGCAGTTTAGAGCCCCTGACAGGGCGCCATACGAACACTGAAGCTTTCTTT. It yields the protein CASSLEPLTGRHTNTEAFF.

This rearrangement joins TRBV11-2 to TRBJ2-1, with 15 bases lining up with TRBD2. Per the germline V gene, CDR1 is SGHAT and CDR2 is FQNNGV. The CDR3 length is 19 residues. Trimming removed 5 bases from V and 6 bases from J; junction bases left unmatched: 14. CDR3 nucleotides: TGTGCCAGCAGCGCACTAGGGACTAGCGGGGGGTTCGGGATCAATGAGCAGTTCTTC. Translation: CASSALGTSGGFGINEQFF.

A single count supports this clone. The V call is TRBV19, the J call TRBJ2-1; 16 bases are a match to TRBD2. V gave up 4 bases and J gave up 6 bases; unmatched junction bases: 9. Germline loops: CDR1 LNHDA, CDR2 SQIVND (reference sequence). CDR3 size: 18 residues. CDR3 in DNA: TGTGCCAGTAGTACTCCTCCGGGACTAGCGGGGGGGCCCAATGAGCAGTTCTTC. Translation: CASSTPPGLAGGPNEQFF.

This chain links TRBV4-2 with TRBJ1-2; D gene ambiguous. This CDR3 spans 15 amino acids. CDR1 is LGHNA, CDR2 YNFKEQ, per germline. V was cut by 0 bases and J by 2 bases, with 10 bases left in between. The CDR3 sequence is CASSQDPHRNYGYTF. DNA for the CDR3: TGTGCCAGCAGCCAAGATCCCCACAGAAACTATGGCTACACCTTC.

This clone is a singleton in its sample. V is TRBV27 and J is TRBJ1-6, with 9 bases identical to TRBD1. There are 17 residues in the CDR3. The germline gives CDR1 MNHEY, CDR2 SMNVEV (reference sequence). J was trimmed by 0 bases and V by 2 bases; bases with no gene match: 2. Here the CDR3 reads CASSLGQGSSYNSPLHF. Here the CDR3 DNA reads TGTGCCAGCAGTTTAGGACAGGGGAGCTCCTATAATTCACCCCTCCACTTT.

This sequence joins TRBV27 and TRBJ1-5, with D uncertain. The germline CDR1 and CDR2 sequences are MNHEY and SMNVEV (reference sequence). Trimming took 11 bases from V and 3 from J, leaving 17 bases between them. The CDR3 sequence is 14 residues long. The CDR3 region has the DNA TGTGCCGGCTCCCGAGGTTCCAACAATCAGCCCCAGCATTTT. This encodes CAGSRGSNNQPQHF.

In its sample, this clone was seen a few times. This chain connects TRBV6-5 to TRBJ2-2, with D tentatively TRBD1 (5 bases). CDR1 MNHEY and CDR2 SVGAGI come from the germline V gene. The CDR3 runs 14 residues. V was trimmed by 0 bases and J by 8 bases, leaving 10 bases between them. CDR3 sequence: CASSYSRKGGELFF. CDR3 bases: TGTGCCAGCAGTTACTCACGAAAGGGGGGGGAGCTGTTTTTT.

V usage is TRBV5-1 and J usage is TRBJ2-5; D is perhaps TRBD1 (7 bases). Germline loops: CDR1 SGHRS, CDR2 YFSETQ. The CDR3 is 16 amino acids. Trimming took 0 bases from V and 0 from J, leaving 12 bases between them. The CDR3 spells CASSLGRGRNQETQYF. CDR3 nucleotides: TGCGCCAGCAGCTTGGGGAGGGGGCGCAACCAAGAGACCCAGTACTTC.

This sequence joins TRBV7-2 and TRBJ1-2, with D possibly being TRBD1 (6 bases). V was clipped by 0 bases and J by 8 bases, with 19 bases between them. The germline gives CDR1 SGHTA, CDR2 FQGNSA. CDR3 length equals 16 residues. The CDR3 DNA reads TGTGCCAGCAGCTTAGCAATACCGGAACAGGGAGGGGGCTACACCTTC. Its protein is CASSLAIPEQGGGYTF. Supplemented by reference TRBV7-2 and TRBJ1-2, the full variable domain reads GAGVSQSPSNKVTEKGKDVELRCDPISGHTALYWYRQSLGQGLEFLIYFQGNSAPDKSGLPSDRFSAERTGGSVSTLTIQRTQQEDSAVYLCASSLAIPEQGGGYTFGSGTRLTVV.

This chain links TRBV7-9 with TRBJ1-1; no reliable D call. The CDR3 length is 13 residues. The germline gives CDR1 SEHNR, CDR2 FQNEAQ (reference sequence). V was shortened by 3 bases and J by 0 bases, with 5 bases between the two germline ends. This CDR3 reads CASSFSLNTEAFF. The CDR3 DNA reads as TGTGCCAGCAGCTTCTCCCTGAACACTGAAGCTTTCTTT.

J is TRBJ2-1 and V is TRBV4-1; TRBD2 matches at 16 bases. The CDR3 contains 18 residues. J was trimmed by 4 bases and V by 1 base; bases with no gene match: 4. Germline values: CDR1 MGHRA, CDR2 YSYEKL. CDR3 DNA sequence: TGCGCCAGCAGCCAAGTGGGACTAGCGGGGGGGGTTTACAATGAGCAGTTCTTC. Translated: CASSQVGLAGGVYNEQFF.

The CDR3 reads CASSYGGGGWYEQYF. The CDR3 bases are TGTGCCAGCAGTTACGGGGGAGGGGGGTGGTACGAGCAGTACTTC. The V call is TRBV6-6, the J call TRBJ2-7, with D perhaps matching TRBD2 (7 bases). The CDR3 is 15 residues long. Trimming removed 2 bases from V and 4 bases from J, with 15 bases in between. Germline values: CDR1 MNHNY, CDR2 SVGAGI (reference sequence).

The chain couples TRBV7-2 to TRBJ2-5; the D gene is possibly TRBD2 (6 bases). CDR1 is SGHTA, CDR2 FQGNSA, per germline. Deletions cut 5 bases from V and 5 bases from J, with 18 bases between. The length of the CDR3 is 15 residues. The CDR3 coding sequence is TGTGCCAGCAGCCCGGGCGGGGAATGGGAGGAGACCCAGTACTTC. Protein product: CASSPGGEWEETQYF.

This clone has more than one count but fewer than ten. The rearrangement uses TRBV6-1 and TRBJ1-1, with 9 bases matching TRBD1. Per the germline V gene, CDR1 is MNHNS and CDR2 is SASEGT. CDR3 length: 15 amino acids. V gave up 3 bases and J gave up 1 base; unmatched junction bases: 3. The CDR3 spells CASSDHRGQNTEAFF. CDR3 in DNA: TGTGCCAGCAGTGACCACAGGGGGCAGAACACTGAAGCTTTCTTT.

The chain recombines TRBV29-1 with TRBJ2-5; no clear D. This CDR3 is built from 15 residues. Trimming removed 1 base from V and 0 bases from J, with 12 bases in between. Germline CDR1 SQVTM, CDR2 ANQGSEA. CDR3 in DNA: TGCAGCGTTGAAGGAACTCGACACTACCAAGAGACCCAGTACTTC. Translation: CSVEGTRHYQETQYF.

CDR3 nucleotide sequence: TGTGCCAGCTACCAAGACAATCGTGAGCAGCCCCAGCATTTT. The encoded protein is CASYQDNREQPQHF. V and J are TRBV6-4 and TRBJ1-5; D is uncertain. The CDR3 is made up of 14 amino acids. Germline V gives CDR1 MRHNA, CDR2 SNTAGT. V lost 8 bases to trimming and J lost 7 bases, with 18 bases between them.